These 2 T cell receptor beta chains were all obtained from the same sample, sequenced in a study of T cells after yellow fever vaccination. TCRdb analysed the 5' RACE reads with MiXCR anew, one entry per CDR3 protein. The sample shows some 390,000 distinct CDR3 sequences, approximately 19% of them seen only once. This specimen was PBMCs, taken before the yellow fever booster vaccination. The receptors were sampled from a young man who received the YFV17D yellow fever vaccine.

This clonotype was counted between two and nine times. The chain is built from TRBV20-1 and TRBJ2-6; possible D gene TRBD2, 7 bases. Germline values: CDR1 DFQATT, CDR2 SNEGSKA (reference sequence). The CDR3 length is 18 residues. V lost 5 bases to trimming and J lost 1 base, with 21 bases between them. This CDR3 is CSAPSRGAAGSGANVLTF. DNA for the CDR3: TGCAGTGCTCCGAGCCGGGGGGCCGCCGGGTCTGGGGCCAACGTCCTGACTTTC.

This chain links TRBV4-2 with TRBJ1-2; 9 bases are a match to TRBD1. The CDR3 is 15 residues long. Germline V gene data show CDR1 as LGHNA and CDR2 as YNFKEQ. V lost 6 bases, J lost 4 bases, and 9 bases stayed unmatched. The DNA of the CDR3 is TGTGCCAGCAGACCGGGACAGGGCCCCTTCTATGGCTACACCTTC. This sequence encodes CASRPGQGPFYGYTF.